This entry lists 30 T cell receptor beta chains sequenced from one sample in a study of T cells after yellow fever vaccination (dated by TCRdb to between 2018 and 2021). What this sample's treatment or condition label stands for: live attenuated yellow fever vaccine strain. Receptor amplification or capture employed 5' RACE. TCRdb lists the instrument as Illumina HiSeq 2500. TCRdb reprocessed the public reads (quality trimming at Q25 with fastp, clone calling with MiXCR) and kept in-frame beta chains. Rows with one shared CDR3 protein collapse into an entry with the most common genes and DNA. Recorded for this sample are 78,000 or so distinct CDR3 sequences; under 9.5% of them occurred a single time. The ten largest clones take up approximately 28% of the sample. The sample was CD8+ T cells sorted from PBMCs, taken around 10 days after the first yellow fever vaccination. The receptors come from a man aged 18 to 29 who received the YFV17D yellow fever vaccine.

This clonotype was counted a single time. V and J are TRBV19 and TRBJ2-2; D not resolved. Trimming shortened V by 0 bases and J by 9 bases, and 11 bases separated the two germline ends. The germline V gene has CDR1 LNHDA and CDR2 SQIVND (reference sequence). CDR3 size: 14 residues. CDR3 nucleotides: TGTGCCAGTAGTATAGATACTGGTCGCAGGGAGCTGTTTTTT. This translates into CASSIDTGRRELFF.

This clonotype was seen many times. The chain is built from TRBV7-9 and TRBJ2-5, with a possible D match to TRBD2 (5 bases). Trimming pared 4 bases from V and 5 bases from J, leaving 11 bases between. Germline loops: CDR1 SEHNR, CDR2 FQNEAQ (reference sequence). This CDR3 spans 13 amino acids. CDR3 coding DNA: TGTGCCAGCAGCTATACTGTAGCGGAGACCCAGTACTTC. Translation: CASSYTVAETQYF.

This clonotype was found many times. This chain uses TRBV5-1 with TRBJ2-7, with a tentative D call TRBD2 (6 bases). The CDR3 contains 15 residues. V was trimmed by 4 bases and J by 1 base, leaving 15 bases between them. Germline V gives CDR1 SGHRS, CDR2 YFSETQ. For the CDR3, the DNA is TGCGCCAGCAGCCCCGGAGGGTCACCTTCCTACGAGCAGTACGTC. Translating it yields CASSPGGSPSYEQYV.

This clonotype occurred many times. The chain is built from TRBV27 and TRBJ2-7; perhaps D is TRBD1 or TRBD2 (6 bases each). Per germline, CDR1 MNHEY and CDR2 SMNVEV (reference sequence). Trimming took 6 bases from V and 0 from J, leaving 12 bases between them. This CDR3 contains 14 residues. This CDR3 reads CASRMGGLSYEQYF. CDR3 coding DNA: TGTGCCAGCAGGATGGGGGGCCTCTCCTACGAGCAGTACTTC.

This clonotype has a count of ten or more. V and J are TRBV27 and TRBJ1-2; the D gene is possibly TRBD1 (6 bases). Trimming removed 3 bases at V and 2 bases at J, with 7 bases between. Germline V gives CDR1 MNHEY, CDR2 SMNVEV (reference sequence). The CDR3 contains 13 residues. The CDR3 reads CASSFQGNYGYTF. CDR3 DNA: TGTGCCAGCAGTTTTCAGGGGAACTATGGCTACACCTTC.

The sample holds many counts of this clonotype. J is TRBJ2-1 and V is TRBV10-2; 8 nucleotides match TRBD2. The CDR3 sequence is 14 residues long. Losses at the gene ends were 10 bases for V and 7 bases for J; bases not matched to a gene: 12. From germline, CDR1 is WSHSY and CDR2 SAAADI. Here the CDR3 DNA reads TGCGCCACCACGCTAACGGGGGGGCTTAATGAGCAGTTCTTC. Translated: CATTLTGGLNEQFF.

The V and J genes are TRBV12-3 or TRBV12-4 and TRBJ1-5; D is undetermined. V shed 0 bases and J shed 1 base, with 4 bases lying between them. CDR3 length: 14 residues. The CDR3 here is CASSLAISNQPQHF. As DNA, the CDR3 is TGTGCCAGCAGTTTAGCGATAAGCAATCAGCCCCAGCATTTT.

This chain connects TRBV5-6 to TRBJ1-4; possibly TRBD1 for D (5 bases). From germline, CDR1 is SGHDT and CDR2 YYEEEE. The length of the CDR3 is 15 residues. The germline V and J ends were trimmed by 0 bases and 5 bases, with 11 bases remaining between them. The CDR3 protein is CASSLAVAGNEKLFF. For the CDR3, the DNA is TGTGCCAGCAGCTTGGCCGTGGCAGGGAATGAAAAACTGTTTTTT.

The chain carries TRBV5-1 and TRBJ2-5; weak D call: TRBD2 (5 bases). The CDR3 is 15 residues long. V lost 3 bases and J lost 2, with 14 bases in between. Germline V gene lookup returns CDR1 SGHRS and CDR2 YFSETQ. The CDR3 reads CASSSDGSGQETQYF. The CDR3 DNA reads TGCGCCAGCAGCTCGGACGGCTCGGGGCAAGAGACCCAGTACTTC.

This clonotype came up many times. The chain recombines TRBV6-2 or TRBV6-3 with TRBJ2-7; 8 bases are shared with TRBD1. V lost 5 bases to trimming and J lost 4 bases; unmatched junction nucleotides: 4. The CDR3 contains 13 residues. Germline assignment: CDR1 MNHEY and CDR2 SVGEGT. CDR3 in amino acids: CASSRGQGYEQYF. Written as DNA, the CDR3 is TGTGCCAGCAGTCGTGGACAGGGTTACGAGCAGTACTTC.

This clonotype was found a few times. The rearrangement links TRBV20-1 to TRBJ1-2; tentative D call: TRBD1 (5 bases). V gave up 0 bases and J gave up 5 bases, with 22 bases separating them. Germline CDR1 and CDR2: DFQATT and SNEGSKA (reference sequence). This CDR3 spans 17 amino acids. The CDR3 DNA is TGCAGTGCTAGAGATCGGTCGGGCAGGGCCATGTCTTATGGCTACACCTTC. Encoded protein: CSARDRSGRAMSYGYTF.

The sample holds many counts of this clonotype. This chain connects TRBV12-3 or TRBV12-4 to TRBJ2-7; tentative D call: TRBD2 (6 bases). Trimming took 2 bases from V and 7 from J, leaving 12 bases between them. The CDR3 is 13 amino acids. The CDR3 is CASSLRWAGEQYF. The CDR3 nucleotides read TGTGCCAGCAGTTTAAGGTGGGCGGGGGAGCAGTACTTC.

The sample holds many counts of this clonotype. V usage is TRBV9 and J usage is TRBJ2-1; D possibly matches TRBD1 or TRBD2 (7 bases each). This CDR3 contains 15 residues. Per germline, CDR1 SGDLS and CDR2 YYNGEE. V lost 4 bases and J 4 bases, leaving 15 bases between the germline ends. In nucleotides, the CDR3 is TGTGCCAGCAGCCCAGGGGGGGTGGGTTACAATGAGCAGTTCTTC. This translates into CASSPGGVGYNEQFF.

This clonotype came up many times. The CDR3 sequence is CAWSLSGFTEAFF. Written as DNA, the CDR3 is TGTGCCTGGAGTCTGTCAGGGTTCACTGAAGCTTTCTTT. The V and J genes are TRBV30 and TRBJ1-1; D perhaps matches TRBD1 (5 bases). CDR1 is GTSNPN, CDR2 SVGIG, per germline (reference sequence). The CDR3 has 13 amino acids. The V gene lost 2 bases and the J gene lost 4 bases, with 11 bases spanning the gap.

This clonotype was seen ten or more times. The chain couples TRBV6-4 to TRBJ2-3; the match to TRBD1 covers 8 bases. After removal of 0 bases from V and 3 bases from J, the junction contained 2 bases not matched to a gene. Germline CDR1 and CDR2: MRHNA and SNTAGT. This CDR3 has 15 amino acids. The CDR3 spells CASSDSQGATDTQYF. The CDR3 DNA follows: TGTGCCAGCAGTGACTCTCAGGGGGCAACAGATACGCAGTATTTT.

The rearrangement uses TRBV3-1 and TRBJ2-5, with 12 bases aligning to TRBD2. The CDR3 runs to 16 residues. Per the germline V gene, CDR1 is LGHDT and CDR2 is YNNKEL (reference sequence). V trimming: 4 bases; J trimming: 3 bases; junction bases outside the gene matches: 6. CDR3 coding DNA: TGTGCCAGCAGCCCAGGACTAGCGGGGAGAGAAGAGACCCAGTACTTC. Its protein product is CASSPGLAGREETQYF.

CDR3 DNA: TGTGCCAGCAGTTACGGCGGGACAGCCTACAATGAGCAGTTCTTC. It encodes CASSYGGTAYNEQFF. V and J are TRBV6-5 and TRBJ2-1, with D possibly being TRBD1 (7 bases). V was cut by 2 bases and J by 2 bases, with 10 bases left in between. This CDR3 is built from 15 residues. In germline, CDR1 is MNHEY, CDR2 SVGAGI.

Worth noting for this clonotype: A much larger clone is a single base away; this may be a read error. The CDR3 DNA sequence: TGTGCCAGCAGCACTCCAGCGGGTACCACCGGAGATACGCAGTATTTT. This translates into CASSTPAGTTGDTQYF. J is TRBJ2-3 and V is TRBV14, with D possibly being TRBD2 (6 bases). Per germline, CDR1 SGHDN and CDR2 FVKESK. CDR3 size: 16 residues. Trimming removed 5 bases from V and 5 bases from J, with 20 bases in between.

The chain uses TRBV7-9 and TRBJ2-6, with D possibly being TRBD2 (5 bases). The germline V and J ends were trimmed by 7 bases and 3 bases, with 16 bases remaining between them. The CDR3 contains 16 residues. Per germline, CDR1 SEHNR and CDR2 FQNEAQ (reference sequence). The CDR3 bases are TGTGCCAGCATCCCCCGGGAAGCGATTGGGGCCAACGTCCTGACTTTC. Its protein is CASIPREAIGANVLTF.

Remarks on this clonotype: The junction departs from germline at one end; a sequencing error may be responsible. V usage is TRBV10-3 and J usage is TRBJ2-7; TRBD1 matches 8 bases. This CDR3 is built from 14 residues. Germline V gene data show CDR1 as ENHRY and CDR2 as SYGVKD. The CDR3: CAFSDGTGGGEQYF. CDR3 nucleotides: TGTGCCTTCAGTGATGGGACAGGCGGCGGCGAGCAGTACTTC.

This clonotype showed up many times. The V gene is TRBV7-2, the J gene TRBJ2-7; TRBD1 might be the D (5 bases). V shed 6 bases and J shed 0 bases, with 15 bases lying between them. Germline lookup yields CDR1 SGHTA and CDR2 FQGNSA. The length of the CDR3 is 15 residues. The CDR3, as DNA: TGTGCCAGCAGACAGACAGTCTCCCCCTCCTACGAGCAGTACTTC. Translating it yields CASRQTVSPSYEQYF.

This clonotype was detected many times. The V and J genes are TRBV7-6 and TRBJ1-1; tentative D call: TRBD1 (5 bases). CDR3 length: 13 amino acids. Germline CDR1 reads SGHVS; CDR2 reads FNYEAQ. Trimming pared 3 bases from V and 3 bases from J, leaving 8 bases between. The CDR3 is CASSLKGDTEAFF. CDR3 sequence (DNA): TGTGCCAGCAGCTTGAAAGGGGACACTGAAGCTTTCTTT.

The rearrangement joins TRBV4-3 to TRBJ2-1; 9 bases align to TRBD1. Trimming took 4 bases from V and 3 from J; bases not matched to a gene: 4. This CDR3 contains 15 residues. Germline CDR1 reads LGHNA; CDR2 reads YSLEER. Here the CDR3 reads CASSLSGQGYNEQFF. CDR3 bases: TGCGCCAGCAGCCTATCGGGACAGGGCTACAATGAGCAGTTCTTC.

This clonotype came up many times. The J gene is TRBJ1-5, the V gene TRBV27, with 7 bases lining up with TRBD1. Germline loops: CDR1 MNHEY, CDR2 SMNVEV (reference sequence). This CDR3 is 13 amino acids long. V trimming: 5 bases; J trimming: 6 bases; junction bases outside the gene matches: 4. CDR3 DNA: TGTGCCAGCAGTCGTACAGGGGCTCAGCCCCAGCATTTT. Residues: CASSRTGAQPQHF.

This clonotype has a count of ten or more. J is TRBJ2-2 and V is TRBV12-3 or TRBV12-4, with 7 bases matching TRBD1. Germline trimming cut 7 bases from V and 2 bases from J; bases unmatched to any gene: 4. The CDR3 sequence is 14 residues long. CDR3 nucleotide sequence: TGTGCCAGCACATGGGACAGCAACACCGGGGAGCTGTTTTTT. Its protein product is CASTWDSNTGELFF.

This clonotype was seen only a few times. The CDR3 loop is CASSLTGGEQFF. The CDR3 DNA reads TGTGCCAGCAGCTTAACAGGGGGAGAGCAGTTCTTC. The chain uses TRBV5-5 and TRBJ2-1, with 8 bases matching TRBD1. This CDR3 region has 12 residues. J lost 10 bases, V lost 2 bases, and 2 bases had no gene match. Germline loops: CDR1 SGHKS, CDR2 YYEKEE (reference sequence).

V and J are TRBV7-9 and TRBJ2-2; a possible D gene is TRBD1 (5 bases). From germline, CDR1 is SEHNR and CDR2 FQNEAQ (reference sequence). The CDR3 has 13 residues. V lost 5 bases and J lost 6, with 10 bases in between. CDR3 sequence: CASSPVGAGELFF. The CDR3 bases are TGTGCCAGCAGCCCCGTAGGGGCCGGGGAGCTGTTTTTT.

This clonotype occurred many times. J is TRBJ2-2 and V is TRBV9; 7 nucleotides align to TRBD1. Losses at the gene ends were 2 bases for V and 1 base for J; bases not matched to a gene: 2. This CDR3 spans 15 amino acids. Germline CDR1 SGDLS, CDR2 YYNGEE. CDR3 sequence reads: CASSVTGWNTGELFF. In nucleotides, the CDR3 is TGTGCCAGCAGCGTGACAGGGTGGAACACCGGGGAGCTGTTTTTT.

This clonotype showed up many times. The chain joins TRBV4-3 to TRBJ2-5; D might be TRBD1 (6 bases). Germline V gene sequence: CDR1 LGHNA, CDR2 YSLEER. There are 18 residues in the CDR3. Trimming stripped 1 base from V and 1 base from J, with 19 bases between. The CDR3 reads CASSQGFGQREPQETQYF. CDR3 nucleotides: TGCGCCAGCAGCCAAGGCTTCGGACAGAGGGAACCCCAAGAGACCCAGTACTTC.

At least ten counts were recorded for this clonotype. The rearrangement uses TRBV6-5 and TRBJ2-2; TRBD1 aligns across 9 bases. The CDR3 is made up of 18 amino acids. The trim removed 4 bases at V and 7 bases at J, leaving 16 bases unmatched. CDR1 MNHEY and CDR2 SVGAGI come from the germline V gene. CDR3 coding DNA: TGTGCCAGCAGTTTCGCGCCCTCCGGGACAGGGACTGACGGGGAGCTGTTTTTT. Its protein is CASSFAPSGTGTDGELFF.